This T cell receptor beta chain was captured in a study of beta chain features in type 1 diabetes. Isolated RNA was reverse transcribed in full, so expressed TCRB transcripts were sequenced. Assay used: immunoSEQ multiplex PCR; TCRdb lists only in-frame clones, some missing. This table holds approximately 340,000 clones, less than 15% found once. There are 13 residues in the CDR3. V dropped 2 bases and J dropped 2 bases, with 2 bases sitting between them. From germline, CDR1 is SGHNT and CDR2 YYREEE (reference sequence). The receptor was isolated from a woman between 18 and 29 years old in good health. The specimen sequenced was naive CD4+ T cells from blood. The V call is TRBV5-4, the J call TRBJ2-6, with no clear D. The CDR3 here is CASSFTGANVLTF. CDR3 coding DNA: TGTGCCAGCAGCTTTACTGGGGCCAACGTCCTGACTTTC. Using reference TRBV5-4 and TRBJ2-6 for the parts outside the CDR3, the full variable domain is ETGVTQSPTHLIKTRGQQVTLRCSSQSGHNTVSWYQQALGQGPQFIFQYYREEENGRGNFPPRFSGLQFPNYSSELNVNALELDDSALYLCASSFTGANVLTFGAGSRLTVL.